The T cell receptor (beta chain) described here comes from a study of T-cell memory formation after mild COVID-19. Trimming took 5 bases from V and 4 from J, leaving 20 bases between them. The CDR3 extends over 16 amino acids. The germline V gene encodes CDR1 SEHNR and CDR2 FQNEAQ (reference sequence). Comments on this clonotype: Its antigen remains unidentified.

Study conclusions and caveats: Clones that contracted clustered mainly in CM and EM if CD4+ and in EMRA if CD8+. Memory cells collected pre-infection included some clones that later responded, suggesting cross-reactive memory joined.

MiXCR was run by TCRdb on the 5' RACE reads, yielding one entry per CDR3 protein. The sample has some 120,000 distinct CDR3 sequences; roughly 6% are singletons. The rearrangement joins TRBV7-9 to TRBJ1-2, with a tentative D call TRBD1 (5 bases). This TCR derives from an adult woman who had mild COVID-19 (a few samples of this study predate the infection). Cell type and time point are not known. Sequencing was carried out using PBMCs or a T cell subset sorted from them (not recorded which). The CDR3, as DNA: TGTGCCAGCAGCCCTACGGGGACTGGGAAAATCTATGGCTACACCTTC. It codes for CASSPTGTGKIYGYTF.